Listed here are 23 T cell receptor beta chains from one sample, sequenced in a study of blood T cell repertoires in COVID-19. Only in-frame clones appear in the TCRdb table, and some are missing; sequencing was by immunoSEQ multiplex PCR. This table holds hundreds of thousands of clones, around 89% found once. Source material: peripheral blood. The receptors derive from a man in his forties or fifties with acute or convalescent COVID-19.

The rearrangement links TRBV4-1 to TRBJ1-1; 10 nucleotides match TRBD1. V lost 0 bases to trimming and J lost 5 bases; unmatched junction nucleotides: 6. This CDR3 has 16 residues. Germline V lookup: CDR1 MGHRA, CDR2 YSYEKL. This chain's CDR3 is CASSQDWTGGRTEAFF. The DNA for the CDR3 is TGCGCCAGCAGCCAAGATTGGACAGGGGGTAGGACTGAAGCTTTCTTT.

In this sample, this clone turned up a few times. The chain is built from TRBV12-3 or TRBV12-4 and TRBJ2-7, with D perhaps TRBD1 (6 bases). V was clipped by 6 bases and J by 4 bases, with 13 bases between them. The CDR3 is 13 residues long. CDR3 sequence reads: CASSPNTGYEQYF. The DNA of the CDR3 is TGTGCCAGCAGCCCTAATACAGGGTACGAGCAGTACTTC.

This clone was seen a few times. The chain joins TRBV7-2 to TRBJ2-7; 7 nucleotides align to TRBD2. This CDR3 spans 15 amino acids. Germline CDR1 is SGHTA and CDR2 is FQGNSA. V shed 5 bases, J shed 3 bases, and the junction held 10 bases outside the gene matches. The CDR3 DNA reads as TGTGCCAGCAGCCAACATGCGAGCGGGGTCTACGAGCAGTACTTC. Amino acids: CASSQHASGVYEQYF.

The V gene is TRBV19, the J gene TRBJ1-5; D may be TRBD1 (5 bases). This CDR3 comprises 15 residues. V was trimmed by 5 bases and J by 3 bases, leaving 14 bases between them. Germline V gives CDR1 LNHDA, CDR2 SQIVND (reference sequence). The CDR3 is CASSVETAFNQPQHF. Here the CDR3 DNA reads TGTGCCAGTAGTGTTGAGACAGCTTTCAATCAGCCCCAGCATTTT.

J is TRBJ1-5 and V is TRBV20-1; unclear D gene. V was clipped by 6 bases and J by 0 bases, with 6 bases between them. Germline-derived CDR1 and CDR2 are DFQATT and SNEGSKA (reference sequence). This CDR3 region has 12 residues. CDR3 DNA sequence: TGCAGTGCGAGTCTTAGCAATCAGCCCCAGCATTTT. Its protein product is CSASLSNQPQHF.

The V call is TRBV6-6, the J call TRBJ2-3, with TRBD1 matching 11 bases. With 2 bases clipped from V and 8 bases from J, the junction kept 0 bases outside the gene matches. The CDR3 covers 13 residues. Germline loops: CDR1 MNHNY, CDR2 SVGAGI (reference sequence). This CDR3 is CASSYGTGGTQYF. The CDR3 DNA is TGTGCCAGCAGTTACGGGACAGGGGGTACGCAGTATTTT.

V and J are TRBV5-1 and TRBJ2-3; TRBD2 aligns across 7 bases. The CDR3 is made up of 15 amino acids. Germline V gene data show CDR1 as SGHRS and CDR2 as YFSETQ. The J segment lost 0 bases and the V segment lost 0 bases, leaving 1 base of the junction unmatched. The CDR3: CASSLERGSTDTQYF. The DNA for the CDR3 is TGCGCCAGCAGCTTGGAGCGGGGAAGCACAGATACGCAGTATTTT.

This chain connects TRBV20-1 to TRBJ2-2, with TRBD2 matching 8 bases. Germline values: CDR1 DFQATT, CDR2 SNEGSKA (reference sequence). V lost 3 bases to trimming and J lost 2 bases; unmatched junction nucleotides: 11. CDR3 size: 17 residues. The CDR3 reads CSASKGGGGPNTGELFF. CDR3 DNA sequence: TGCAGTGCTAGTAAGGGAGGCGGGGGGCCCAACACCGGGGAGCTGTTTTTT.

The table lists this clone with a count of one. The chain uses TRBV11-3 and TRBJ2-6, with 12 positions matching TRBD1. Germline-derived CDR1 and CDR2 are SGHNT and YENEEA. CDR3 length: 17 residues. J gave up 2 bases and V 5 bases, and 4 bases lay outside the gene matches. CDR3 coding DNA: TGTGCCAGCAGCCGGGGACAGGGGGCACCTGGGGCCAACGTCCTGACTTTC. Amino acids: CASSRGQGAPGANVLTF. Complete variable domain (other parts from reference TRBV11-3 and TRBJ2-6): EAGVVQSPRYKIIEKKQPVAFWCNPISGHNTLYWYLQNLGQGPELLIRYENEEAVDDSQLPKDRFSAERLKGVDSTLKIQPAELGDSAVYLCASSRGQGAPGANVLTFGAGSRLTVL.

The chain uses TRBV3-1 (or the pseudogene TRBV3-2) and TRBJ1-6; 8 positions match TRBD1. CDR1 LGHDT and CDR2 YNNKEL come from the germline V gene (reference sequence). The CDR3 totals 15 residues. V was pared by 6 bases and J by 7 bases, with 8 bases of the junction left unmatched. CDR3 region: CASRRRDRPNSPLHF. The CDR3 DNA reads TGTGCCAGCAGGCGTAGGGACAGGCCCAATTCACCCCTCCACTTT.

V gene TRBV3-1 (or the pseudogene TRBV3-2) combines with J gene TRBJ1-1, with 9 bases matching TRBD1. CDR3 length equals 18 residues. V was clipped by 4 bases and J by 2 bases; unmatched bases: 14. Germline-derived CDR1 and CDR2 are LGHDT and YNNKEL (reference sequence). The CDR3 DNA reads as TGTGCCAGCAGCCCCCGGGGGACAGGGTATTCTTATAACACTGAAGCTTTCTTT. It is translated as CASSPRGTGYSYNTEAFF.

In regard to this clone: This specimen includes other DNA sequences encoding the same CDR3. This chain joins TRBV6-5 and TRBJ1-2, with TRBD1 matching over 8 bases. J gave up 4 bases and V 0 bases, and 1 base lay outside the gene matches. The CDR3 runs 14 residues. Looked up from germline, CDR1 is MNHEY and CDR2 is SVGAGI. The CDR3 here is CASSYSTGGYGYTF. The CDR3 nucleotides are TGTGCCAGCAGTTACTCAACAGGGGGCTATGGCTACACCTTC.

There are a few counts of this clone. The rearrangement uses TRBV7-9 and TRBJ1-1; 10 nucleotides align to TRBD1. V was pared by 6 bases and J by 3 bases, with 4 bases of the junction left unmatched. The germline CDR1 and CDR2 sequences are SEHNR and FQNEAQ (reference sequence). This CDR3 has 14 residues. CDR3 loop: CASRKTGGYTEAFF. Written as DNA, the CDR3 is TGTGCCAGCAGAAAGACAGGGGGCTACACTGAAGCTTTCTTT.

This rearrangement joins TRBV5-1 to TRBJ1-6, with TRBD1 as a possible D gene (6 bases). Germline V gene lookup returns CDR1 SGHRS and CDR2 YFSETQ. CDR3 length: 13 residues. Trimming left V 0 bases short and J 8 bases short, with 6 bases between. CDR3 bases: TGCGCCAGCAGCTTGGACAGGGATTCACCCCTCCACTTT. Translating it yields CASSLDRDSPLHF.

This chain connects TRBV10-1 to TRBJ2-7, with 8 positions matching TRBD2. CDR3 length equals 17 residues. J was trimmed by 7 bases and V by 0 bases; bases with no gene match: 14. CDR1 and CDR2 from the germline V gene are WNHNN and SYGVQD (reference sequence). The CDR3 sequence: CASSESKYPGGPWEQYF. CDR3 coding DNA: TGCGCCAGCAGTGAGTCAAAGTACCCGGGGGGGCCGTGGGAGCAGTACTTC.

The chain joins TRBV6-5 to TRBJ1-2; D call uncertain. CDR3 length: 13 amino acids. Between the trimmed V and J ends, which lost 7 bases and 8 bases, there was a span of 17 bases. CDR1 MNHEY and CDR2 SVGAGI come from the germline V gene. The CDR3 bases are TGTGCCAGCACCACAGAGGGCTATGGGGGCTACACCTTC. This translates into CASTTEGYGGYTF.

The rearrangement links TRBV5-6 to TRBJ2-2; D is uncertain. The CDR3 loop spans 15 amino acids. V lost 4 bases, J lost 4 bases, and 14 bases lay in between. Germline loops: CDR1 SGHDT, CDR2 YYEEEE. The CDR3 protein is CASSLATPSTGELFF. CDR3 sequence (DNA): TGTGCCAGCAGCCTGGCGACTCCTAGCACCGGGGAGCTGTTTTTT. Filled out from reference TRBV5-6 and TRBJ2-2, the complete variable domain reads DAGVTQSPTHLIKTRGQQVTLRCSPKSGHDTVSWYQQALGQGPQFIFQYYEEEERQRGNFPDRFSGHQFPNYSSELNVNALLLGDSALYLCASSLATPSTGELFFGEGSRLTVL.

The chain carries TRBV30 and TRBJ1-2; possibly TRBD1 for D (6 bases). CDR1 and CDR2 from the germline V gene are GTSNPN and SVGIG (reference sequence). The CDR3 consists of 15 residues. V lost 5 bases and J lost 5, with 21 bases in between. In nucleotides, the CDR3 is TGTGCCTGGGACGCGGGGGCGCTTATGGCTTATGGCTACACCTTC. Its translation: CAWDAGALMAYGYTF.

The chain uses TRBV18 and TRBJ1-1; TRBD1 matches at 8 bases. V lost 4 bases and J lost 5; bases outside the gene matches: 3. The CDR3 totals 13 residues. Germline lookup yields CDR1 KGHSH and CDR2 LQKENI. For the CDR3, the DNA is TGTGCCAGCTCACTGGACAGGGTAACTGAAGCTTTCTTT. This encodes CASSLDRVTEAFF.

This CDR3 is CASSYSMETAGNTIYF. The CDR3 nucleotides are TGTGCCAGCAGTTACTCGATGGAGACGGCCGGAAACACCATATATTTT. The V call is TRBV6-5, the J call TRBJ1-3; D gene unclear. Trimming took off 0 bases at V and 4 bases at J, with 13 bases between the two ends. The CDR3 has 16 amino acids. The V gene's germline CDR1 is MNHEY and CDR2 SVGAGI.

The chain is built from TRBV5-4 and TRBJ2-3; the match to TRBD1 covers 7 bases. J lost 1 base, V lost 4 bases, and 6 bases had no gene match. Germline V lookup: CDR1 SGHNT, CDR2 YYREEE (reference sequence). This CDR3 is built from 15 residues. The CDR3 loop is CASSGAGGGTDTQYF. CDR3 in DNA: TGTGCCAGCAGCGGTGCAGGGGGAGGCACAGATACGCAGTATTTT.

This clone was recorded only once. The chain uses TRBV18 and TRBJ2-6; 10 nucleotides agree with TRBD1. Trimming at V came to 3 bases and at J to 4 bases, leaving 9 bases not matched to a gene. This CDR3 has 18 residues. The germline CDR1 and CDR2 sequences are KGHSH and LQKENI. CDR3 loop: CASSPLGQGTPGANVLTF. CDR3 bases: TGTGCCAGCTCACCGTTGGGACAGGGGACGCCCGGGGCCAACGTCCTGACTTTC. Using reference TRBV18 and TRBJ2-6 for the parts outside the CDR3, the full variable domain is NAGVMQNPRHLVRRRGQEARLRCSPMKGHSHVYWYRQLPEEGLKFMVYLQKENIIDESGMPKERFSAEFPKEGPSILRIQQVVRGDSAAYFCASSPLGQGTPGANVLTFGAGSRLTVL.

The chain has TRBV24-1 and TRBJ1-1; D might be TRBD1 (5 bases). Trimming cost V 2 bases and J 4 bases, with 13 bases left between them. The V gene's germline CDR1 is KGHDR and CDR2 SFDVKD. The CDR3 consists of 15 residues. CDR3 sequence (DNA): TGTGCCACCAGTGATTCAAGATCGGGGGGCACTGAAGCTTTCTTT. It encodes CATSDSRSGGTEAFF.